This record looks at one TCR beta chain sequence and its context. This sample stems from a study of blood T cell repertoires in COVID-19. Those enrolled, adults aged roughly 18 to 95 years, came from about two dozen US areas. CDR1 WNHNN and CDR2 SYGVQD come from the germline V gene (reference sequence). Between the trimmed V and J ends, which lost 3 bases and 8 bases, there was a span of 19 bases. The length of the CDR3 is 15 residues. Under the authors' procedure: Scientists estimated how many nucleated cells there were by amplifying reference gene primers. Repertoires were generated with immunoSEQ multiplex PCR, while TCRdb's copy carries only in-frame clones and drops some. V, J and clone size are those of that table, while D and trimming were read from the DNA. Seen here are 210,000 or so clones, about four fifths observed once, and the top ten hold approximately 1.8%.

The specimen was PBMCs or T cells enriched from blood (not recorded which). J is TRBJ1-1 and V is TRBV10-1, with D maybe TRBD1 (6 bases). The TCR was taken from a man aged 60-69 years who had recovered from COVID-19. The CDR3 nucleotides are TGCGCCAGCAGTGATTCCACTGCGGGGGCTGCGGAAGCTTTCTTT. This codes for CASSDSTAGAAEAFF.